Listed below are T cell receptor beta chains from one sample, sequenced in a study of blood T cell repertoires in COVID-19. Only in-frame clones appear in the TCRdb table, and some are missing; sequencing was by immunoSEQ multiplex PCR. This repertoire shows 250,000 to 300,000 clones, about 86% found once; its top ten account for approximately 14%. Source material: peripheral blood. The receptor source for this set is a woman in her 70s with COVID-19, enrolled during active disease. CDR3s include the opening cysteine and the closing phenylalanine or tryptophan. A D gene is named only where the DNA matches it firmly. Not every row has a clone size; where given, it reads once, few, many or a size class.

cdr3_length,j_call,clone_size,v_call,d_call,cdr3_aa,cdr3_nt
13,TRBJ2-2,NA,TRBV27,NA,CASSREFIGELFF,TGTGCCAGCAGTCGGGAATTTATCGGGGAGCTGTTTTTT
14,TRBJ2-5,NA,TRBV28,TRBD2,CASRGGGAAETQYF,TGTGCCAGCAGAGGCGGGGGGGCAGCAGAGACCCAGTACTTC
15,TRBJ1-3,NA,TRBV7-9,NA,CASSLDRMGGNTIYF,TGTGCCAGCAGCTTAGACAGGATGGGAGGAAACACCATATATTTT
13,TRBJ1-2,once,TRBV12-5,TRBD1,CASGQQGYYGYTF,TGTGCTAGTGGTCAACAGGGGTACTATGGCTACACCTTC
14,TRBJ2-4,NA,TRBV7-9,NA,CASSLVLAKNIQYF,TGTGCCAGCAGCTTGGTACTAGCCAAAAACATTCAGTACTTC
14,TRBJ1-4,NA,TRBV30,NA,CAWKKDTTGEKLFF,TGTGCCTGGAAAAAGGACACCACAGGTGAAAAACTGTTTTTT
16,TRBJ2-7,NA,TRBV4-1,NA,CASSQESLVEVYEQYF,TGCGCCAGCAGCCAAGAAAGCCTCGTCGAGGTCTACGAGCAGTACTTC
15,TRBJ1-6,NA,TRBV5-6,TRBD1,CASSMDRTPNSPLHF,TGTGCCAGCAGCATGGACAGGACACCCAATTCACCCCTCCACTTT
15,TRBJ1-4,once,TRBV7-9,TRBD1,CASSFGTVEVEKLFF,TGTGCCAGCAGCTTTGGGACAGTTGAGGTCGAAAAACTGTTTTTT
13,TRBJ1-1,few,TRBV27,TRBD1,CASTQDRDTEAFF,TGTGCCAGCACCCAGGACAGGGACACTGAAGCTTTCTTT
14,TRBJ1-6,NA,TRBV30,TRBD1,CAWRGQGDSSPLHF,TGTGCCTGGAGGGGACAGGGAGATAGTTCACCCCTCCACTTT
15,TRBJ2-2,NA,TRBV20-1,TRBD2,CSASPSGGRTGELFF,TGCAGTGCTAGTCCCAGCGGGGGGCGCACCGGGGAGCTGTTTTTT
11,TRBJ2-7,NA,TRBV27,NA,CASSLQYEQYF,TGTGCCAGCAGTTTACAATACGAGCAGTACTTC
16,TRBJ1-5,NA,TRBV28,TRBD1,CASSYRTGQFSQPQHF,TGTGCCAGCAGTTATAGGACAGGGCAGTTTAGTCAGCCCCAGCATTTT
18,TRBJ2-3,NA,TRBV19,TRBD2,CASTARNPSGGRADTQYF,TGTGCCAGTACCGCAAGAAATCCTAGCGGGGGGCGCGCAGATACGCAGTATTTT
13,TRBJ1-1,few,TRBV5-1,NA,CASSLAVNTEAFF,TGCGCCAGCAGCTTGGCTGTGAACACTGAAGCTTTCTTT
14,TRBJ2-1,NA,TRBV24-1,TRBD1,CATSDSQGADEQFF,TGTGCCACCAGTGATTCTCAGGGGGCAGATGAGCAGTTCTTC
14,TRBJ2-7,once,TRBV6-5,TRBD1,CASTPTGGRNEQYF,TGTGCCAGCACCCCGACAGGGGGCAGGAACGAGCAGTACTTC
16,TRBJ2-1,NA,TRBV10-1,TRBD2,CASSEATSGGYNEQFF,TGCGCCAGCAGTGAGGCCACTAGCGGGGGTTACAATGAGCAGTTCTTC
12,TRBJ2-3,NA,TRBV28,NA,CASSPVFDTQYF,TGTGCCAGCAGCCCGGTATTTGATACGCAGTATTTT
14,TRBJ2-1,NA,TRBV5-1,TRBD2,CASSLSGGAGEQFF,TGCGCCAGCAGCTTGTCCGGGGGGGCCGGAGAGCAGTTCTTC
18,TRBJ1-5,NA,TRBV7-2,TRBD1,CASSLGGQGPYSNQPQHF,TGTGCCAGCAGCTTAGGGGGACAGGGACCTTATAGCAATCAGCCCCAGCATTTT
13,TRBJ2-5,NA,TRBV12-3/TRBV12-4,TRBD2,CASTLGLADTQYF,TGTGCCAGCACCCTAGGACTAGCAGATACTCAGTACTTC
16,TRBJ2-5,NA,TRBV5-4,TRBD2,CASSLAQRGYKETQYF,TGTGCCAGCAGCTTGGCCCAGCGGGGTTATAAAGAGACCCAGTACTTC
15,TRBJ1-4,NA,TRBV5-1,NA,CASTWFGGSGEKLFF,TGCGCCAGCACCTGGTTCGGTGGGTCAGGTGAAAAACTGTTTTTT
15,TRBJ1-1,NA,TRBV4-3,TRBD1,CASSPTGGRITEAFF,TGCGCCAGCAGCCCTACAGGGGGTAGGATCACTGAAGCTTTCTTT
15,TRBJ2-6,NA,TRBV19,NA,CASSTGWGGANVLTF,TGTGCCAGTAGCACAGGTTGGGGTGGGGCCAACGTCCTGACTTTC
14,TRBJ2-7,NA,TRBV5-1,NA,CASSLAPGNYEQYF,TGCGCCAGCAGCTTGGCCCCAGGTAACTACGAGCAGTACTTC
16,TRBJ2-1,NA,TRBV11-2,NA,CASSLEGASGYNEQFF,TGTGCCAGCAGCTTAGAGGGGGCTTCAGGCTACAATGAGCAGTTCTTC
12,TRBJ2-7,NA,TRBV28,NA,CASSSRSYEQYF,TGTGCCAGCAGTTCCAGGTCCTACGAGCAGTACTTC
13,TRBJ2-5,NA,TRBV6-5,TRBD1,CASPGQGQETQYF,TGTGCCAGTCCGGGACAGGGCCAAGAGACCCAGTACTTC
16,TRBJ1-3,NA,TRBV28,NA,CASSFSGFVSGNTIYF,TGTGCCAGCAGTTTTTCAGGGTTCGTCTCTGGAAACACCATATATTTT
14,TRBJ1-1,many,TRBV5-1,NA,CASSPTGTNTEAFF,TGCGCCAGCAGCCCGACAGGTACGAACACTGAAGCTTTCTTT
12,TRBJ1-3,NA,TRBV5-8,NA,CVSWGGGNTIYF,TGTGTCAGCTGGGGCGGAGGAAACACCATATATTTT
14,TRBJ2-3,NA,TRBV7-9,NA,CASSVLGSGDTQYF,TGTGCCAGCAGCGTACTAGGATCGGGAGATACGCAGTATTTT
13,TRBJ2-7,NA,TRBV5-8,TRBD1,CASSPGQGTEQYF,TGTGCCAGCAGCCCAGGACAGGGAACCGAGCAGTACTTC
17,TRBJ1-1,NA,TRBV2,TRBD1,CASSLKVRTGLNTEAFF,TGTGCCAGCAGTCTAAAGGTCCGGACAGGACTGAACACTGAAGCTTTCTTT
15,TRBJ2-3,NA,TRBV18,NA,CASSPLVGGTDTQYF,TGTGCCAGCTCACCACTGGTGGGAGGCACAGATACGCAGTATTTT
14,TRBJ2-2,NA,TRBV2,TRBD1,CASHRGEDTGELFF,TGTGCCAGCCACAGGGGGGAGGACACCGGGGAGCTGTTTTTT
18,TRBJ2-1,few,TRBV5-1,TRBD2,CASSLVGGGGASYNEQFF,TGCGCCAGCAGCTTGGTGGGAGGCGGGGGGGCTTCGTACAATGAGCAGTTCTTC
14,TRBJ1-2,NA,TRBV2,TRBD1,CASSAGTGLYGYTF,TGTGCCAGCAGCGCCGGGACAGGGCTCTATGGCTACACCTTC
16,TRBJ2-6,NA,TRBV5-4,TRBD2,CASRHGGYPGANVLTF,TGTGCCAGCAGACACGGGGGGTACCCTGGGGCCAACGTCCTGACTTTC
11,TRBJ1-5,NA,TRBV6-2/TRBV6-3,NA,CASSFQGSQHF,TGTGCCAGCAGTTTCCAGGGGTCCCAGCATTTT
14,TRBJ1-1,NA,TRBV19,NA,CASSISPWDKGAFF,TGTGCCAGTAGTATTAGTCCCTGGGACAAGGGAGCTTTCTTT
14,TRBJ2-3,NA,TRBV7-2,TRBD2,CAARPGLGADTQYF,TGTGCAGCCCGACCGGGACTAGGGGCGGATACGCAGTATTTT
16,TRBJ1-4,NA,TRBV6-5,TRBD1,CASSYSHRTGGEKLFF,TGTGCCAGCAGTTACTCTCATCGGACAGGGGGTGAAAAACTGTTTTTT
14,TRBJ2-7,NA,TRBV29-1,TRBD1,CSVEDQTGRYEQYF,TGCAGCGTTGAAGACCAGACAGGGCGGTACGAGCAGTACTTC
12,TRBJ1-1,NA,TRBV6-2/TRBV6-3,NA,CASSRESAEAFF,TGTGCCAGCAGCAGGGAGTCCGCTGAAGCTTTCTTT
14,TRBJ2-7,NA,TRBV6-2/TRBV6-3,NA,CASSYPMGRYEQYF,TGTGCCAGCAGTTACCCCATGGGGCGCTACGAGCAGTACTTC
15,TRBJ1-5,NA,TRBV5-6,NA,CASSRTAFRNQPQHF,TGTGCCAGCAGTAGGACAGCTTTTAGAAATCAGCCCCAGCATTTT
12,TRBJ2-3,NA,TRBV29-1,NA,CSEQDGSDTQYF,TGCAGCGAGCAGGATGGGTCAGATACGCAGTATTTT
15,TRBJ2-5,NA,TRBV4-3,TRBD2,CASSQDGGREETQYF,TGCGCCAGCAGCCAAGACGGGGGGAGGGAAGAGACCCAGTACTTC
12,TRBJ2-1,few,TRBV7-9,NA,CASTSLGNEQFF,TGTGCCAGCACCTCCCTCGGGAATGAGCAGTTCTTC
16,TRBJ2-7,NA,TRBV27,NA,CASSLMRGRVWYEQYF,TGTGCCAGCAGTTTAATGCGGGGGCGCGTATGGTACGAGCAGTACTTC